Each of the 10 T cell receptor beta chains below was sequenced from the same sample in a study of response to subunit inactivated influenza vaccine. MiXCR, run by TCRdb on the RT-PCR reads, gives a single entry per CDR3 protein. The table lists around 480,000 distinct CDR3 sequences, approximately 10% of them singletons. This material consisted of PBMCs from blood, taken roughly 48 days after vaccination. The receptors stem from a man between 50 and 59 years old who received an inactivated influenza vaccine.

This clonotype occurred a few times. The CDR3: CASSRLAGDGTGELFF. DNA for the CDR3: TGTGCCAGCAGTAGGTTAGCGGGAGATGGGACCGGGGAGCTGTTTTTT. The V gene is TRBV27, the J gene TRBJ2-2, with TRBD2 matching over 9 bases. The J segment lost 5 bases and the V segment lost 5 bases, leaving 9 bases of the junction unmatched. Germline CDR1 is MNHEY and CDR2 is SMNVEV (reference sequence). The CDR3 totals 16 residues.

This clonotype has a handful of counts. The chain is built from TRBV27 and TRBJ2-7, with D perhaps TRBD2 (6 bases). Germline V gene lookup returns CDR1 MNHEY and CDR2 SMNVEV (reference sequence). Trimming cost V 3 bases and J 7 bases, with 16 bases left between them. The CDR3 contains 14 residues. CDR3 in amino acids: CASSFSGDPREQYF. The DNA for the CDR3 is TGTGCCAGCAGTTTTAGCGGAGACCCACGAGAGCAGTACTTC.

The V gene is TRBV20-1, the J gene TRBJ2-7, with D uncertain. This CDR3 region has 12 residues. Between the trimmed V and J ends, which lost 6 bases and 1 base, there was a span of 10 bases. The germline V gene encodes CDR1 DFQATT and CDR2 SNEGSKA (reference sequence). The CDR3 sequence: CSATDGSYEQYF. Written as DNA, the CDR3 is TGCAGTGCCACTGACGGGTCCTACGAGCAGTACTTC.

This clonotype was seen only a few times. The chain employs TRBV2 and TRBJ2-1, with 10 bases aligning to TRBD2. This CDR3 has 16 residues. Unmatched junction bases numbered 14, after V lost 6 bases and J lost 9 bases. The V gene's germline CDR1 is SNHLY and CDR2 FYNNEI. CDR3 sequence: CASRDPSSGSVGEQFF. DNA of the CDR3: TGTGCCAGCAGGGATCCTTCTAGCGGGAGTGTGGGTGAGCAGTTCTTC.

This chain joins TRBV20-1 and TRBJ1-5; D unclear. V shed 6 bases and J shed 0 bases, with 18 bases lying between them. The V gene's germline CDR1 is DFQATT and CDR2 SNEGSKA (reference sequence). The CDR3 is 16 residues long. CDR3 nucleotides: TGCAGTGCCGGGCATACGAAAAGTTATAGCAATCAGCCCCAGCATTTT. It is translated as CSAGHTKSYSNQPQHF.

CDR3 sequence reads: CASSPGPGLANNEQFF. The DNA of the CDR3 is TGTGCCAGCAGTCCCGGCCCGGGACTAGCAAACAATGAGCAGTTCTTC. The V gene is TRBV6-1, the J gene TRBJ2-1, with 9 bases aligning to TRBD2. There are 16 residues in the CDR3. Germline values: CDR1 MNHNS, CDR2 SASEGT. Germline trimming cut 5 bases from V and 5 bases from J; bases unmatched to any gene: 10.

This clonotype was recorded a few times. The CDR3 DNA follows: TGTGCCAGCGGGGGTGGGGCCGCGGCGAACTATGGCTACACCTTC. It specifies CASGGGAAANYGYTF. The rearrangement uses TRBV28 and TRBJ1-2, with TRBD1 as a possible D gene (5 bases). Trimming took off 8 bases at V and 2 bases at J, with 18 bases between the two ends. The CDR3 is 15 amino acids. From germline, CDR1 is MDHEN and CDR2 SYDVKM.

CDR3 sequence: CASSPDRVSGYTF. CDR3 nucleotide sequence: TGTGCCAGCAGCCCGGACCGAGTTTCGGGCTACACCTTC. The chain carries TRBV3-1 and TRBJ1-2; D is uncertain. V lost 4 bases to trimming and J lost 8 bases, with 14 bases between them. The V gene's germline CDR1 is LGHDT and CDR2 YNNKEL (reference sequence). The CDR3 loop spans 13 amino acids.

This clonotype was counted many times. The chain recombines TRBV5-5 with TRBJ2-5; 11 positions match TRBD1. Germline CDR1 reads SGHKS; CDR2 reads YYEKEE (reference sequence). CDR3 length: 14 residues. With 6 bases clipped from V and 5 bases from J, the junction kept 6 bases outside the gene matches. The chain's CDR3 is CASNQGQGGETQYF. For the CDR3, the DNA is TGTGCCAGCAACCAGGGACAGGGGGGTGAGACCCAGTACTTC.

This clonotype was detected ten times or more. The chain carries TRBV5-5 and TRBJ1-2, with 7 bases identical to TRBD1. Trimming took 1 base from V and 7 from J; bases not matched to a gene: 7. The germline V gene encodes CDR1 SGHKS and CDR2 YYEKEE (reference sequence). There are 14 residues in the CDR3. The CDR3 sequence: CASSLTGQARGYTF. In DNA form, the CDR3 reads TGTGCCAGCAGCTTGACAGGACAGGCCCGTGGCTACACCTTC.